This TCR beta chain was found in a study of cytomegalovirus exposure and HLA in healthy donors. Study-level information: The 110 or so validation repertoires used a platform that matched the one used for the 500 to 700 first-cohort repertoires, as a later analysis reported.

The V and J ends lost 5 bases and 5 bases respectively, with 15 bases between them. CDR1 MNHEY and CDR2 SVGAGI come from the germline V gene. The CDR3 has 14 residues. Study-wide results and caveats: As was reported, the classifier diagnosed cytomegalovirus status with high specificity and sensitivity.

With respect to this clone: The antigen remains unidentified.

Profiling relied on immunoSEQ multiplex PCR, and the TCRdb table lists in-frame clones only, not all of them. Of some 160,000 clones listed, 88% were seen once; the top ten hold roughly 3%. What was sequenced was PBMCs. This chain uses TRBV6-5 with TRBJ1-1; D gene uncertain. The clonotype comes from a man between 18 and 29 years old in good health and CMV-seronegative. CDR3 amino acids: CASSTRTGATEAFF. As DNA, the CDR3 is TGTGCCAGCAGTACCCGGACGGGAGCAACTGAAGCTTTCTTT.